This entry lists 22 T cell receptor beta chains sequenced from one sample in a study of tissue T cells after allogeneic stem cell transplantation. Time point described: mouse harvest day 7 after allogeneic transplant. Mouse grafts combined 10^7 T-cell-depleted bone marrow cells with 10^6 splenic CD5+ T cells. Only in-frame clones appear in the TCRdb table, and some are missing; sequencing was by immunoSEQ multiplex PCR. The sample lists a few thousand clones, 45% to 50% occurring once. The sequenced material came from gut tissue. The receptors were sampled from a female BALB/c mouse given C57BL/6 T cells with graft-versus-host disease after an allogeneic hematopoietic cell transplant.

This clone was counted a few times. Here the gene names and germline are mouse. Read sequence stops 1 residue before the CDR3 end, and the germline J gene provides the missing end. V gene TRBV31 combines with J gene TRBJ2-3, with 10 bases matching TRBD2. From germline, CDR1 is GKSSPN and CDR2 SITVG. V dropped 3 bases and J dropped 0; count of bases not matched to a gene: 3. This CDR3 is built from 15 residues. Here the CDR3 reads CAWRDWGLSAETLYF. The CDR3 bases that were read are TGTGCCTGGAGGGACTGGGGGCTTAGTGCAGAAACGCTGTAT.

In the case of this clone: The germline and genes are mouse ones. Incomplete CDR3 DNA: TGTGCCAGCTCTCCGTACAGGGCTGACTCCGACTACACC. Residues: CASSPYRADSDYT. The whole CDR3 is CASSPYRADSDYTF. This rearrangement joins TRBV12-2 to TRBJ1-2; a possible D gene is TRBD1 (6 bases). The read comes to an end 1 residue before the CDR3 does, leaving the germline J gene to fill in the end. This CDR3 has 14 amino acids. The V end was cut by 2 bases, the J end by 3 bases, with 12 bases between. Germline V gene data show CDR1 as SGHLS and CDR2 as HYDKME. The variable domain in full, with the rest retrieved from reference TRBV12-2 and TRBJ1-2, is NSGVVQSPRYIIKGKGERSILKCIPISGHLSVAWYQQTQGQELKFFIQHYDKMERDKGNLPSRFSVQQFDDYHSEMNMSALELEDSAVYFCASSPYRADSDYTFGSGTRLLVI.

As to this clone: The genes are named according to mouse. The sequence runs out 1 residue before the end of the CDR3; the remainder is reconstructed from the germline J gene. This chain links TRBV26 with TRBJ1-2, with D uncertain. The CDR3 has 12 amino acids. V shed 2 bases and J shed 3 bases, with 4 bases lying between them. The germline V gene has CDR1 KGHPV and CDR2 FQNQEV (reference sequence). The CDR3 here is CASSLGDSDYTF. CDR3 DNA, as far as it was read: TGTGCCAGCAGTCTGGGGGACTCCGACTACACC.

In regard to this clone: Gene names and germline refer to mouse. The CDR3 goes on 1 residue after the read ends, and that part is filled in from the germline J gene. The rearrangement links TRBV5 to TRBJ1-4; the match to TRBD1 covers 7 bases. The trim removed 0 bases at V and 3 bases at J, leaving 1 base unmatched. The CDR3 loop spans 15 amino acids. The germline gives CDR1 LGHNA, CDR2 YNLKQL (reference sequence). CDR3 DNA (partial): TGTGCCAGCAGCCAAGAGACAGGGCCCAACGAAAGATTATTT. Encoded protein: CASSQETGPNERLF. Given in full, the CDR3 is CASSQETGPNERLFF.

This clone came up a few times. Gene names are mouse gene names. The CDR3 goes on 1 residue after the read ends, and that part is filled in from the germline J gene. The gene calls are TRBV23 and TRBJ1-6; the table's TRBD1 call for D was not verified on the DNA. TRBJ1-6 is filed as an ORF, its function uncertain. The CDR3 has 16 residues. Germline V gene data show CDR1 as KGHTA and CDR2 as FQNQQP. The CDR3 loop is CSSSQGRQNYNSPLYF. CDR3 bases read: TGCTCCAGCAGTCAAGGTCGACAGAACTATAATTCGCCCCTCTAC.

This clone came up a few times. The genes are named according to mouse. The CDR3 is cut off 1 residue early in the read; its end comes from the germline J gene. The chain links TRBV31 to TRBJ1-3; D unclear. Trimming left V 2 bases short and J 0 bases short, with 5 bases between. The CDR3 covers 13 residues. CDR1 and CDR2 (germline): GKSSPN, SITVG. CDR3 DNA, as far as it was read: TGTGCCTGGAGTGTGGGTTCTGGAAATACGCTCTAT. Its protein product is CAWSVGSGNTLY. The full-length CDR3 reads as CAWSVGSGNTLYF.

Regarding this clone: Gene names follow the mouse nomenclature. Sequencing ends 1 residue short of the CDR3 end; the germline J gene provides the rest. The J gene is TRBJ2-2, the V gene TRBV16, with 7 bases that match TRBD1. Germline loops: CDR1 SGHSA, CDR2 FRNQAP. The ends lost 2 bases at V and 3 bases at J; junction bases unmatched: 3. The CDR3 is 15 amino acids. The DNA read from the CDR3 is TGTGCAAGCAGCTTACAGGGGGAGGACACCGGGCAGCTCTAC. This codes for CASSLQGEDTGQLY. The whole CDR3 protein reads CASSLQGEDTGQLYF. The whole variable domain, filled in from reference TRBV16 and TRBJ2-2, reads NAGVIQTPRHKVTGKGQEATLWCEPISGHSAVFWYRQTIVQGLEFLTYFRNQAPIDDSGMPKERFSAQMPNQSHSTLKIQSTQPQDSAVYLCASSLQGEDTGQLYFGEGSKLTVL.

About this clone itself: Mouse gene names apply. The read gets to within 1 residue of the CDR3 end, and the germline J gene fills in the rest. The genes are TRBV19 and TRBJ1-6; 8 bases are a match to TRBD1. TRBJ1-6 falls under the ORF class, with uncertain function. The germline V gene has CDR1 FNHDT and CDR2 SITEND (reference sequence). The CDR3 is 14 amino acids. The J segment lost 6 bases and the V segment lost 5 bases, leaving 4 bases of the junction unmatched. The CDR3 loop reads CASRPGGCNSPLYF. The DNA read from the CDR3 is TGTGCCAGCAGGCCAGGGGGCTGTAATTCGCCCCTCTAC.

Turning to this clone: The gene names here belong to mouse. The CDR3 extends 1 residue past the end of the read, so its final part is completed from the germline J gene. This chain uses TRBV3 with TRBJ1-3; D not certain. Between the trimmed V and J ends, which lost 1 base and 3 bases, there was a span of 1 base. The CDR3 spans 12 residues. Germline-derived CDR1 and CDR2 are SNHLY and FYNGKV (reference sequence). The CDR3 region is CASSLGGNTLYF. The DNA read from the CDR3 is TGTGCCAGCAGCTTAGGTGGAAATACGCTCTAT.

This clone was counted between two and nine times. Gene names follow the mouse nomenclature. Read coverage stops 1 residue before the CDR3 terminus; the germline J gene supplies the remainder. This chain connects TRBV19 to TRBJ2-3; TRBD2 is a possible D gene (6 bases). The V and J ends lost 1 base and 2 bases respectively, with 8 bases between them. The CDR3 is made up of 14 amino acids. Germline CDR1 reads FNHDT; CDR2 reads SITEND (reference sequence). The DNA read from the CDR3 is TGTGCCAGCAGTATATGGACTGTTGCAGAAACGCTGTAT. This encodes CASSIWTVAETLY. The full CDR3 is CASSIWTVAETLYF.

This clone showed up just a few times. Genes and germline come from the mouse. The read ends 1 residue shy of where the CDR3 ends; the end is completed using the germline J gene. This rearrangement joins TRBV23 to TRBJ1-5; the table's D call TRBD1 went unverified against the DNA. The CDR3 totals 13 residues. The V gene's germline CDR1 is KGHTA and CDR2 FQNQQP. Incomplete CDR3 DNA: TGCTCCAGCAGTCCTCGGACAGGCCAGGCTCCGCTT. Its protein is CSSSPRTGQAPL. The whole CDR3 region reads CSSSPRTGQAPLF.

This clone has just a few counts. Germline and genes here are mouse. The CDR3: CASSRGTYSYEQYF. CDR3 bases read: TGTGCCAGCAGTCGAGGGACATACTCCTATGAACAGTAC. This chain connects TRBV26 to TRBJ2-7, with D possibly being TRBD1 (6 bases). From the germline J gene comes the end of the CDR3, since the read stops 1 residue before it. Germline V gene sequence: CDR1 KGHPV, CDR2 FQNQEV (reference sequence). The CDR3 consists of 14 residues. Trimming took off 4 bases at V and 0 bases at J, with 10 bases between the two ends. Variable domain in full (rest from reference TRBV26 and TRBJ2-7): NSKVIQTPRYLVKGQGQKAKMRCIPEKGHPVVFWYQQNKNNEFKFLINFQNQEVLQQIDMTEKRFSAECPSNSPCSLEIQSSEAGDSALYLCASSRGTYSYEQYFGPGTRLTVL.

On this clone itself: Gene names and germline match the mouse. The read comes to an end 1 residue before the CDR3 does, leaving the germline J gene to fill in the end. The chain combines TRBV3 with TRBJ1-4; D is ambiguous. Germline V lookup: CDR1 SNHLY, CDR2 FYNGKV (reference sequence). This CDR3 is built from 14 residues. Trimming cost V 5 bases and J 0 bases, with 7 bases left between them. CDR3 bases read: TGTGCCAGCAGCCCACAACTTTCCAACGAAAGATTATTT. The encoded protein is CASSPQLSNERLF. The entire CDR3 protein is CASSPQLSNERLFF.

This clone was seen a few times. Gene names are the mouse ones. The DNA ends 1 residue before the CDR3 does, and the rest of the CDR3 is filled in from the germline J gene. This chain joins TRBV13-1 and TRBJ2-7; D unclear. CDR1 is NSHNY, CDR2 SYGAGN, per germline. V dropped 1 base and J dropped 5 bases, with 1 base sitting between them. The CDR3 sequence is 10 residues long. The CDR3 DNA, read in part, is TGTGCCAGCAGTGATCATGAACAGTAC. Translated, it gives CASSDHEQY. The CDR3, in full, reads CASSDHEQYF.

In the case of this clone: Gene names follow the mouse nomenclature. With the read ending 1 residue before the CDR3 end, the germline J gene is used to fill in that end. The chain employs TRBV13-3 and TRBJ1-1; TRBD1 aligns across 12 bases. This CDR3 has 13 amino acids. CDR1 is NNHDY, CDR2 SYVADS, per germline. V was clipped by 5 bases and J by 11 bases; unmatched bases: 7. CDR3 residues: CASSFRDRGHVFF. CDR3 bases read: TGTGCCAGCAGCTTCCGGGACAGGGGGCACGTCTTC.

Comments on this clone: Gene names and germline match the mouse. The CDR3 is cut off 1 residue early in the read; its end comes from the germline J gene. The chain carries TRBV26 and TRBJ1-5; 8 nucleotides align to TRBD1. CDR1 and CDR2 from the germline V gene are KGHPV and FQNQEV (reference sequence). The ends lost 4 bases at V and 6 bases at J; junction bases unmatched: 8. The CDR3 contains 15 residues. This CDR3 is CASSPQGASGQAPLF. The covered CDR3 bases are TGTGCCAGCAGTCCTCAGGGGGCGAGTGGCCAGGCTCCGCTT.

Of note for this clone: Mouse germline and gene names are used. The CDR3 end is not reached by the read, which stops 1 residue before it; the germline J gene fills it in. The chain uses TRBV3 and TRBJ2-5, with D hard to call. Germline CDR1 reads SNHLY; CDR2 reads FYNGKV (reference sequence). The CDR3 spans 14 residues. The V end lost 2 bases, the J end lost 0 bases, and 6 bases lay between the germline ends. The CDR3 bases that were read are TGTGCCAGCAGCTTAATCACCAACCAAGACACCCAGTAC. It yields the protein CASSLITNQDTQY. The entire CDR3 is CASSLITNQDTQYF.

As for this clone: Germline and genes: mouse. The CDR3 end is not reached by the read, which stops 1 residue before it; the germline J gene fills it in. The genes are TRBV23 and TRBJ1-1; the table calls TRBD1, which could not be checked here. This CDR3 has 15 amino acids. Germline-derived CDR1 and CDR2 are KGHTA and FQNQQP. CDR3 DNA (partial): TGCTCCAGCAGTAGGGGACAGGGGGCGCGCACAGAAGTCTTC. Translating it yields CSSSRGQGARTEVF. From start to end, the CDR3 is CSSSRGQGARTEVFF. The full variable domain, rest sourced from reference TRBV23 and TRBJ1-1, is DAAVTQKPRYLIKMKGQEAEMKCIPEKGHTAVFWYQQKQSKELKFLIYFQNQQPLDQIDMVKERFSAVCPSSSLCSLGIRTCEAEDSALYLCSSSRGQGARTEVFFGKGTRLTVV.

This clone was found a few times. Gene names follow the mouse nomenclature. The read ends 1 residue early relative to the CDR3; the germline J gene fills the gap. The V and J genes are TRBV13-1 and TRBJ2-7; no firm D call. The CDR3 has 13 residues. Trimming shortened V by 1 base and J by 4 bases, and 9 bases separated the two germline ends. The germline V gene encodes CDR1 NSHNY and CDR2 SYGAGN. CDR3 region: CASSDRVGYEQYF. The sequenced part of the CDR3 DNA is TGTGCCAGCAGTGATAGGGTGGGATATGAACAGTAC.

Comment on this clone: Each gene name is a mouse one. Read sequence stops 1 residue before the CDR3 end, and the germline J gene provides the missing end. V usage is TRBV26 and J usage is TRBJ2-4, with D possibly being TRBD1 (6 bases). CDR3 length: 13 residues. CDR1 and CDR2 from the germline V gene are KGHPV and FQNQEV (reference sequence). The V end lost 4 bases, the J end lost 2 bases, and 7 bases lay between the germline ends. This CDR3 reads CASSRTVQNTLYF. The sequenced CDR3 bases are TGTGCCAGCAGTCGGACAGTTCAAAACACCTTGTAC.

This clone was observed a handful of times. Gene names and germline match the mouse. The CDR3 end is not reached by the read, which stops 1 residue before it; the germline J gene fills it in. The chain carries TRBV26 and TRBJ1-3, with 8 bases matching TRBD1. This CDR3 region has 17 residues. The germline V gene has CDR1 KGHPV and CDR2 FQNQEV (reference sequence). Losses at the gene ends were 0 bases for V and 0 bases for J; bases not matched to a gene: 4. This CDR3 reads CASSLSRDRSSGNTLYF. CDR3 bases read: TGTGCCAGCAGTCTGTCTCGGGACAGGAGTTCTGGAAATACGCTCTAT.

Regarding this clone: Gene names and germline refer to mouse. The CDR3 extends 1 residue past the end of the read, so its final part is completed from the germline J gene. The J gene is TRBJ1-4, the V gene TRBV31, with D hard to call. CDR3 length: 11 residues. V lost 0 bases and J 7 bases, leaving 3 bases between the germline ends. Germline V gene sequence: CDR1 GKSSPN, CDR2 SITVG. The sequenced part of the CDR3 DNA is TGTGCCTGGAGTCTGAGCGAAAGATTATTT. It is translated as CAWSLSERLF. The whole CDR3 sequence is CAWSLSERLFF.